Here is one TCR beta chain with its context. TCRdb keeps only in-frame clones here, not all; method: immunoSEQ multiplex PCR. Among some 260,000 clones listed, around 90% were seen once. The entry originates in a study of blood T cell repertoires in COVID-19. Study in general: The United States, Italy and Spain provided the acute and convalescent COVID-19 samples.

The CDR3 has 16 amino acids. This receptor was obtained from a human donor in a cohort sampled during active COVID-19. The sample was peripheral blood. This chain joins TRBV21-1 and TRBJ2-7; the table's D call, TRBD2, was not checked against the DNA. TRBV21-1 is labeled a pseudogene. CDR3 nucleotide sequence: TGTGCCAGCAGCAAAGAGAGAAAACGTAGCTCCTACGAGCAGTACTTC. This translates into CASSKERKRSSYEQYF.